The 16 T cell receptor beta chains below were found in one sample sequenced in a study of T cell responses to AZD1222 COVID-19 vaccine. Here immunoSEQ multiplex PCR was the method, and the copy in TCRdb shows in-frame clones only, minus some. The data show roughly 150,000 clones, about 90% seen once. Sample: peripheral blood, taken on day 0 of AZD1222 vaccination. Source of these receptors: an adult in good health.

This chain connects TRBV5-6 to TRBJ1-4, with 7 bases fitting TRBD1. Germline CDR1 and CDR2: SGHDT and YYEEEE. This CDR3 has 15 amino acids. J gave up 8 bases and V 0 bases, and 7 bases lay outside the gene matches. CDR3 loop: CASSLGVRQGEKLFF. CDR3 sequence (DNA): TGTGCCAGCAGCTTGGGGGTCCGACAGGGCGAAAAACTGTTTTTT. The complete variable domain, with remaining parts taken from reference TRBV5-6 and TRBJ1-4, reads DAGVTQSPTHLIKTRGQQVTLRCSPKSGHDTVSWYQQALGQGPQFIFQYYEEEERQRGNFPDRFSGHQFPNYSSELNVNALLLGDSALYLCASSLGVRQGEKLFFGSGTQLSVL.

Comment on this clone: The DNA is omitted, as the CDR3 cannot be located on it reliably, and the CDR3 follows TCRdb's listing. The V call is TRBV27, the J call TRBJ1-6; the D segment call TRBD1 is taken from the table without a DNA check. Germline assignment: CDR1 MNHEY and CDR2 SMNVEV (reference sequence). Inclusive of both ends, the CDR3 amounts to 17 amino acids. The CDR3 protein is CASSSSKNQGVDSPLHF.

The V and J genes are TRBV6-6 and TRBJ1-2; 7 bases fit TRBD1. Per germline, CDR1 MNHNY and CDR2 SVGAGI (reference sequence). This CDR3 has 16 amino acids. With V trimmed by 6 bases and J by 2 bases, 12 bases remained unmatched. CDR3 nucleotides: TGTGCCAGCAGCTACAACCGACAGGGTGAGAACTATGGCTACACCTTC. This sequence encodes CASSYNRQGENYGYTF.

For the CDR3, the DNA is TGTGCCAGTAGTCTAGGGGACACACGTGGAGACTATGGCTACACCTTC. Its translation: CASSLGDTRGDYGYTF. The rearrangement uses TRBV19 and TRBJ1-2; tentatively, D is TRBD1 (6 bases). Germline V gene lookup returns CDR1 LNHDA and CDR2 SQIVND (reference sequence). This CDR3 has 16 residues. Trimming shortened V by 5 bases and J by 3 bases, and 19 bases separated the two germline ends.

The DNA of the CDR3 is TGTGCCAGCAGTGATCACGAACAGGGGGAGCAGTTCTTC. Translated, it gives CASSDHEQGEQFF. The chain couples TRBV2 to TRBJ2-1; TRBD1 aligns across 7 bases. The CDR3 consists of 13 residues. The germline V gene encodes CDR1 SNHLY and CDR2 FYNNEI. V lost 3 bases and J lost 10; bases outside the gene matches: 6.

The chain combines TRBV6-5 with TRBJ2-7; weak D call: TRBD2 (5 bases). There are 13 residues in the CDR3. Germline assignment: CDR1 MNHEY and CDR2 SVGAGI. The ends were cut back, 10 bases at V and 1 base at J, with 14 bases in the middle. The CDR3 DNA sequence: TGTGCCACCAAGAATCCGGGGTCCTACGAGCAGTACTTC. As protein: CATKNPGSYEQYF.

The V call is TRBV4-3, the J call TRBJ1-5; D not resolved. The germline V gene has CDR1 LGHNA and CDR2 YSLEER. This CDR3 has 15 residues. V was clipped by 0 bases and J by 4 bases, with 10 bases between them. CDR3 region: CASSQEFTGNQPQHF. As DNA, the CDR3 is TGCGCCAGCAGCCAAGAATTTACGGGAAATCAGCCCCAGCATTTT.

CDR3 residues: CASSSPGEGGYTF. In DNA, the CDR3 is TGTGCCAGCAGTTCCCCCGGGGAAGGGGGCTACACCTTC. The chain joins TRBV28 to TRBJ1-2; D gene uncertain. The V and J ends lost 4 bases and 8 bases respectively, with 14 bases between them. CDR3 length equals 13 residues. The germline CDR1 and CDR2 sequences are MDHEN and SYDVKM.

V and J are TRBV27 and TRBJ1-5; 9 positions match TRBD1. Germline V gives CDR1 MNHEY, CDR2 SMNVEV (reference sequence). The CDR3 is 16 residues long. The junction had 8 bases not matched to a gene; V was cut back by 6 bases and J by 2 bases. The CDR3 coding sequence is TGTGCCAGCAGCGGGACAGGGACGGTTCGCAATCAGCCCCAGCATTTT. Translated, it gives CASSGTGTVRNQPQHF.

The chain couples TRBV5-5 to TRBJ2-7; TRBD1 is a possible D gene (5 bases). V shed 3 bases and J shed 4 bases, with 11 bases lying between them. CDR3 length: 13 residues. CDR1 and CDR2 (germline): SGHKS, YYEKEE (reference sequence). The DNA for the CDR3 is TGTGCCAGCAGCTGGCGCGACAGATACGAGCAGTACTTC. Translated, it gives CASSWRDRYEQYF.

The chain couples TRBV6-5 to TRBJ2-2, with TRBD2 matching over 7 bases. Germline V gene data show CDR1 as MNHEY and CDR2 as SVGAGI. The CDR3 is 12 residues long. With 8 bases clipped from V and 6 bases from J, the junction kept 3 bases outside the gene matches. The CDR3 sequence is CASVGGPGELFF. CDR3 nucleotide sequence: TGTGCCAGCGTGGGAGGGCCCGGGGAGCTGTTTTTT.

The rearrangement joins TRBV4-2 to TRBJ2-3, with 14 bases fitting TRBD2. The germline gives CDR1 LGHNA, CDR2 YNFKEQ. The V and J ends lost 1 base and 11 bases, in that order; junction bases with no gene match: 8. The length of the CDR3 is 16 residues. This chain's CDR3 is CASSQAGTSGSERQYF. The CDR3, as DNA: TGTGCCAGCAGCCAAGCCGGGACTAGCGGGAGTGAGAGGCAGTATTTT.

This chain links TRBV2 with TRBJ2-2, with no clear D. The V end was cut by 3 bases, the J end by 2 bases, with 1 base between. The germline V gene encodes CDR1 SNHLY and CDR2 FYNNEI. CDR3 length: 12 amino acids. This CDR3 is CASSDNTGELFF. DNA of the CDR3: TGTGCCAGCAGTGATAACACCGGGGAGCTGTTTTTT.

The chain links TRBV30 to TRBJ1-4; tentatively, D is TRBD1 (5 bases). Trimming cost V 6 bases and J 8 bases, with 13 bases left between them. Germline V lookup: CDR1 GTSNPN, CDR2 SVGIG (reference sequence). This CDR3 spans 12 amino acids. CDR3 in DNA: TGTGCCTGCAGGGCCAGGGACGAAAAACTGTTTTTT. This translates into CACRARDEKLFF.

The chain couples TRBV19 to TRBJ2-7; TRBD1 matches 12 bases. The CDR3 sequence is 14 residues long. J gave up 6 bases and V 4 bases, and 4 bases lay outside the gene matches. Germline CDR1 reads LNHDA; CDR2 reads SQIVND (reference sequence). The chain's CDR3 is CASSRGQGAGEQYF. In nucleotides, the CDR3 is TGTGCCAGTAGTAGGGGACAGGGGGCGGGCGAGCAGTACTTC.

This clone was seen just once. V is TRBV5-1 and J is TRBJ1-2; tentatively, D is TRBD1 (6 bases). The CDR3 contains 14 residues. Germline CDR1 SGHRS, CDR2 YFSETQ. Trimming cost V 4 bases and J 8 bases, with 18 bases left between them. DNA for the CDR3: TGCGCCAGCAGCCCCGGGGGGGCGGAGATGGGCTACACCTTC. Protein product: CASSPGGAEMGYTF.